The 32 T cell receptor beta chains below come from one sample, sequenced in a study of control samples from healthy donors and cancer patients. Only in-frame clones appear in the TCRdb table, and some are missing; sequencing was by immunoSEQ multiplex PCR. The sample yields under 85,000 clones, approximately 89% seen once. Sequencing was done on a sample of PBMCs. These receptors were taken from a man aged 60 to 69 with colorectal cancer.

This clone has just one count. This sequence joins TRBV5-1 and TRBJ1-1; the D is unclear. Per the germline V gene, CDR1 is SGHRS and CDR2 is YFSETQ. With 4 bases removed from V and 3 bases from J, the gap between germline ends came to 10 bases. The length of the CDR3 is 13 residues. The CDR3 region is CASSPTGDTEAFF. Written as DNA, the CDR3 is TGCGCCAGCAGCCCCACTGGAGACACTGAAGCTTTCTTT.

The CDR3 region is CASSPLTDYNEQFF. Here the CDR3 DNA reads TGTGCCAGCAGCCCTTTGACAGATTACAATGAGCAGTTCTTC. The chain uses TRBV4-2 and TRBJ2-1, with D possibly being TRBD1 (5 bases). Germline CDR1 is LGHNA and CDR2 is YNFKEQ. This CDR3 is 14 amino acids long. V lost 4 bases to trimming and J lost 4 bases, with 11 bases between them.

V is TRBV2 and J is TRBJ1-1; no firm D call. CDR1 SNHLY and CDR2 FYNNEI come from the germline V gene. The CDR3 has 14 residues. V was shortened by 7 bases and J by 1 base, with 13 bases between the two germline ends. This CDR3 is CASTGTASNTEAFF. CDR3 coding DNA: TGTGCCAGCACCGGCACAGCCTCGAACACTGAAGCTTTCTTT. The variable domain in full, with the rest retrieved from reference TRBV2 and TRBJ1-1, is EPEVTQTPSHQVTQMGQEVILRCVPISNHLYFYWYRQILGQKVEFLVSFYNNEISEKSEIFDDQFSVERPDGSNFTLKIRSTKLEDSAMYFCASTGTASNTEAFFGQGTRLTVV.

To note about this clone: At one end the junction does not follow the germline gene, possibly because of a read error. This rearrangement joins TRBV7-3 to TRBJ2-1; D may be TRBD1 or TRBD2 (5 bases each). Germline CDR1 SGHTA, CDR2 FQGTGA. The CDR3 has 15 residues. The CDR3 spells CASSLTGDHYNEQFF. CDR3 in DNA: TGTGCCAGCAGCCTAACCGGGGACCACTACAATGAGCAGTTCTTC.

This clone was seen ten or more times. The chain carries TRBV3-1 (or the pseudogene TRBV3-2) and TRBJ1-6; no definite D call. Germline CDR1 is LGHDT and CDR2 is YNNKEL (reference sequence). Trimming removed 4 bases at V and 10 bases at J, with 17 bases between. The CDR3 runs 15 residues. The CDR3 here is CASSPYQALISPLHF. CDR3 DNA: TGTGCCAGCAGCCCTTACCAAGCGCTCATATCACCCCTCCACTTT.

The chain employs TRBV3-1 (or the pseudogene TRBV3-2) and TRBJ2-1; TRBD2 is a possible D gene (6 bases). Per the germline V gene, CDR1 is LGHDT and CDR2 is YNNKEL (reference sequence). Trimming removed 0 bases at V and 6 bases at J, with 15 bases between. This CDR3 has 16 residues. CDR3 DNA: TGTGCCAGCAGCCAAGATCGACTAGGTCCCCGCAATGAGCAGTTCTTC. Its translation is CASSQDRLGPRNEQFF.

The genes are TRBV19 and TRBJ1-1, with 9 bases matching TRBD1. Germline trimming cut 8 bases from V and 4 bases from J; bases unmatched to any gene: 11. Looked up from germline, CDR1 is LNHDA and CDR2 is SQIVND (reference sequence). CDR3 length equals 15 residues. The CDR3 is CASRTGTGRGTEAFF. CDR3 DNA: TGTGCCAGTCGAACCGGGACAGGGAGGGGCACTGAAGCTTTCTTT.

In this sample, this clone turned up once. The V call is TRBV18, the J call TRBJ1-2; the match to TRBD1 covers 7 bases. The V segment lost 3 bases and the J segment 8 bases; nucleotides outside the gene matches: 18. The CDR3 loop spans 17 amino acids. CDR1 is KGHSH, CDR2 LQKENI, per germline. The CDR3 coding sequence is TGTGCCAGCTCACCTTCGCACCGGGACAGCGTCTCTGGGGGCTACACCTTC. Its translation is CASSPSHRDSVSGGYTF.

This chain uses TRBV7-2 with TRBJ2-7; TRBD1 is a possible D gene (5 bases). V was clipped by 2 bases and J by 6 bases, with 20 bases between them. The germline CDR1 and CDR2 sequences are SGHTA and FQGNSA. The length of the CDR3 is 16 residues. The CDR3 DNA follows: TGTGCCAGCAGCTTACAGGGTTTGGCGATAGGGTCCGAGCAGTACTTC. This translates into CASSLQGLAIGSEQYF.

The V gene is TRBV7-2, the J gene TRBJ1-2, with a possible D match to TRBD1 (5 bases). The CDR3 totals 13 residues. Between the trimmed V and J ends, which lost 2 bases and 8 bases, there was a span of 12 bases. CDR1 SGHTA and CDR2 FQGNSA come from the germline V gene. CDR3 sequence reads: CASSLMGDRGYTF. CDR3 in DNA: TGTGCCAGCAGCTTAATGGGGGATCGGGGCTACACCTTC.

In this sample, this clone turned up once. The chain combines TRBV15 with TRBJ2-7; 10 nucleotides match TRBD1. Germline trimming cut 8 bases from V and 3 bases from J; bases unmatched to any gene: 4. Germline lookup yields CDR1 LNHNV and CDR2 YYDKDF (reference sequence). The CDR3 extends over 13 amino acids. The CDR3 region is CATGRDRGYEQYF. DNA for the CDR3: TGTGCCACCGGAAGGGACAGGGGCTACGAGCAGTACTTC.

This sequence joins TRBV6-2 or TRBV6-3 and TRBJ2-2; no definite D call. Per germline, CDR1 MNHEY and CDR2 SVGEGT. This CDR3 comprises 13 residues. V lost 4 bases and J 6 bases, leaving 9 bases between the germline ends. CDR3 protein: CASSLSLSGELFF. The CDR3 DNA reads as TGTGCCAGCAGTTTGTCGCTTTCCGGGGAGCTGTTTTTT.

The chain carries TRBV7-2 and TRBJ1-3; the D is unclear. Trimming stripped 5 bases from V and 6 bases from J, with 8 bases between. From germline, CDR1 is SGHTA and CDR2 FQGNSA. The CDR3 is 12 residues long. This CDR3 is CTSSLPLNTIYF. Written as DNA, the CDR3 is TGTACCAGCAGCCTACCCTTAAACACCATATATTTT.

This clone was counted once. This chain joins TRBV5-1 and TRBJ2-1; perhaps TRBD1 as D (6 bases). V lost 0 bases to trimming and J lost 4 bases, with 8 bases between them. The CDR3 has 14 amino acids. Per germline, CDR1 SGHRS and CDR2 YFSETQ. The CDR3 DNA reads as TGCGCCAGCAGCTTGGGACAGGAATACAATGAGCAGTTCTTC. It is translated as CASSLGQEYNEQFF.

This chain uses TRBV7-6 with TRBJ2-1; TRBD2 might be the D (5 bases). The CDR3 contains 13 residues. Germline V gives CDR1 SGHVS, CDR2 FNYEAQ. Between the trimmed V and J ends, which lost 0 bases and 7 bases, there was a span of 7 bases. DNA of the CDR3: TGTGCCAGCAGCTTAGCGCGGGCAAATGAGCAGTTCTTC. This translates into CASSLARANEQFF.

The CDR3 region is CASSSGEGYEQYF. The DNA of the CDR3 is TGTGCCAGCAGTTCGGGTGAGGGATACGAGCAGTACTTC. This chain joins TRBV6-5 and TRBJ2-7; the D gene is possibly TRBD2 (5 bases). This CDR3 contains 13 residues. The V gene's germline CDR1 is MNHEY and CDR2 SVGAGI. Trimming removed 4 bases from V and 4 bases from J, with 11 bases in between.

The CDR3 is CASSLAGAYEQYF. CDR3 nucleotides: TGTGCCAGCAGCTTAGCCGGGGCCTACGAGCAGTACTTC. V usage is TRBV11-3 and J usage is TRBJ2-7; perhaps TRBD2 as D (5 bases). The V gene's germline CDR1 is SGHNT and CDR2 YENEEA. This CDR3 has 13 residues. V was trimmed by 1 base and J by 2 bases, leaving 6 bases between them.

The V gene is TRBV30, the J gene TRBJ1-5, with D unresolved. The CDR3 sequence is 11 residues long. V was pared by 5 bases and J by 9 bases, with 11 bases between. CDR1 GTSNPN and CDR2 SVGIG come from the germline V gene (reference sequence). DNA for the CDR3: TGTGCCTGGGCGGGGTCGGGGCCCCAGCATTTT. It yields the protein CAWAGSGPQHF.

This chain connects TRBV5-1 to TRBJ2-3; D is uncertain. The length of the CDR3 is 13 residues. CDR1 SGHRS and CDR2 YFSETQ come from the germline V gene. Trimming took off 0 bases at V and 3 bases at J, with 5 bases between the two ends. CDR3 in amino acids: CASSLVFTDTQYF. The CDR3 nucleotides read TGCGCCAGCAGCTTGGTATTTACAGATACGCAGTATTTT.

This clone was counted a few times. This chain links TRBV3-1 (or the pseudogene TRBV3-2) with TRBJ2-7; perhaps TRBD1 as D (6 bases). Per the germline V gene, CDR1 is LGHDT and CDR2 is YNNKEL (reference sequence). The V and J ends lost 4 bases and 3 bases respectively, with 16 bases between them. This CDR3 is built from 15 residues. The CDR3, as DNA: TGTGCCAGCAGCCCAAATGGGGGCGGCTACTACGAGCAGTACTTC. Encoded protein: CASSPNGGGYYEQYF.

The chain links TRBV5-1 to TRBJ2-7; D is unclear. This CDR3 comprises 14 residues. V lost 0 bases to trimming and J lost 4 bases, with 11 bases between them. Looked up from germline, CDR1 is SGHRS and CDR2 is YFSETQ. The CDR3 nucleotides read TGCGCCAGCAGCTTGGAAGGGCGGCGATACGAGCAGTACTTC. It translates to CASSLEGRRYEQYF.

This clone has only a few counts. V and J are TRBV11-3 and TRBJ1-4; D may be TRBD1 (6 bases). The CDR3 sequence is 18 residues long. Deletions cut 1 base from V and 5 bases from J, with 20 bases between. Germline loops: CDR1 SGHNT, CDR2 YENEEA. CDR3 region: CASSLGRDTSPQNEKLFF. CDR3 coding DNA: TGTGCCAGCAGCTTAGGCCGGGACACAAGTCCCCAGAATGAAAAACTGTTTTTT.

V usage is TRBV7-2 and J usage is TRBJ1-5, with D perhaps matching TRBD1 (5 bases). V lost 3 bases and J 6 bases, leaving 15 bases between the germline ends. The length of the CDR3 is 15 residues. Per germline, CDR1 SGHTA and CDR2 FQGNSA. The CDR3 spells CASSLDVLRGQPQHF. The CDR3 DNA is TGTGCCAGCAGCTTGGACGTCCTTAGGGGTCAGCCCCAGCATTTT.

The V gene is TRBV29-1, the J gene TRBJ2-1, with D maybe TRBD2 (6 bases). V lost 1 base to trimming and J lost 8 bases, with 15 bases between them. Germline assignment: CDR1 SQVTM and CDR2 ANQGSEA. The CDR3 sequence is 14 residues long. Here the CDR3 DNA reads TGCAGCGTTGAAGGTGAGGGGAGGATTGATGAGCAGTTCTTC. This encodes CSVEGEGRIDEQFF.

The CDR3 protein is CAWSPEMGLNQETQYF. The CDR3 coding sequence is TGTGCCTGGAGCCCCGAAATGGGACTCAACCAAGAGACCCAGTACTTC. The chain couples TRBV30 to TRBJ2-5, with D perhaps TRBD2 (6 bases). V lost 3 bases to trimming and J lost 0 bases, with 17 bases between them. CDR1 and CDR2 from the germline V gene are GTSNPN and SVGIG (reference sequence). There are 16 residues in the CDR3.

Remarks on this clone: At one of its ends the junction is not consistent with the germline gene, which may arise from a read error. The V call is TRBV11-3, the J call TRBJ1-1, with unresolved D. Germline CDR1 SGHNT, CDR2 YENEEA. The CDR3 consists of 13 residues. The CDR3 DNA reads TGTGCCAGCAGCAACTTAGAGAACCCTGAAGCTTTCTTT. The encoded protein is CASSNLENPEAFF.

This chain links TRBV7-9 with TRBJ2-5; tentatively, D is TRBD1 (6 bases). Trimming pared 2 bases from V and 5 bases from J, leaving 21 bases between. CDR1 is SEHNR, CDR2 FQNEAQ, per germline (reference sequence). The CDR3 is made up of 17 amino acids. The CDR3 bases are TGTGCCAGCAGCTTATACCGGGACACCAAGAGGTGGGAGACCCAGTACTTC. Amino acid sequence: CASSLYRDTKRWETQYF.

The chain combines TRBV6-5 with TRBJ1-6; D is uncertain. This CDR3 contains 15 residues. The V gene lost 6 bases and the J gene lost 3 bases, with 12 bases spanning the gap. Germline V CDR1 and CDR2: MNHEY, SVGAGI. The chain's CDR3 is CASSPRRVYNSPLHF. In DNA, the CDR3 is TGTGCCAGCAGCCCACGTAGGGTCTATAATTCACCCCTCCACTTT.

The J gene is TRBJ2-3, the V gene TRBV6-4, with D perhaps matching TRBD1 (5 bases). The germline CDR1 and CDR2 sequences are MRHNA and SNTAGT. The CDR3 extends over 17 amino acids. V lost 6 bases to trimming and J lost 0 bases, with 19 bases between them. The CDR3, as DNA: TGTGCCAGCAGCCCATCAGACAGAACTACTAGCACAGATACGCAGTATTTT. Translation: CASSPSDRTTSTDTQYF.

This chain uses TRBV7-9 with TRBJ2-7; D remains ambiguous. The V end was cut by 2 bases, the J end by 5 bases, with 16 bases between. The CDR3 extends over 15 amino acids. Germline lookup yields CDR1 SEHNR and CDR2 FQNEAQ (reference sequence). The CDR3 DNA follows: TGTGCCAGCAGCTTAAGCTGGGGAACCCTCAACGAGCAGTACTTC. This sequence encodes CASSLSWGTLNEQYF. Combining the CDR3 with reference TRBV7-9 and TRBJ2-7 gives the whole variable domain DTGVSQNPRHKITKRGQNVTFRCDPISEHNRLYWYRQTLGQGPEFLTYFQNEAQLEKSRLLSDRFSAERPKGSFSTLEIQRTEQGDSAMYLCASSLSWGTLNEQYFGPGTRLTVT.

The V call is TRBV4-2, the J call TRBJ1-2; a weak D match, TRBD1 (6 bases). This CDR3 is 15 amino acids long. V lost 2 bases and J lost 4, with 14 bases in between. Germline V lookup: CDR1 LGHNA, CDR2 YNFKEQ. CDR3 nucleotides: TGTGCCAGCAGCCAAACCACAGGGCCCGCCTATGGCTACACCTTC. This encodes CASSQTTGPAYGYTF.

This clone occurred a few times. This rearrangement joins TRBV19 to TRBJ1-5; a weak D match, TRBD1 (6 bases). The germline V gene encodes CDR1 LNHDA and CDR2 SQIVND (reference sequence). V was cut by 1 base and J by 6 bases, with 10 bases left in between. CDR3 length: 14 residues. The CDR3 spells CASSIVKGGQPQHF. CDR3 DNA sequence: TGTGCCAGTAGTATAGTTAAGGGGGGTCAGCCCCAGCATTTT.